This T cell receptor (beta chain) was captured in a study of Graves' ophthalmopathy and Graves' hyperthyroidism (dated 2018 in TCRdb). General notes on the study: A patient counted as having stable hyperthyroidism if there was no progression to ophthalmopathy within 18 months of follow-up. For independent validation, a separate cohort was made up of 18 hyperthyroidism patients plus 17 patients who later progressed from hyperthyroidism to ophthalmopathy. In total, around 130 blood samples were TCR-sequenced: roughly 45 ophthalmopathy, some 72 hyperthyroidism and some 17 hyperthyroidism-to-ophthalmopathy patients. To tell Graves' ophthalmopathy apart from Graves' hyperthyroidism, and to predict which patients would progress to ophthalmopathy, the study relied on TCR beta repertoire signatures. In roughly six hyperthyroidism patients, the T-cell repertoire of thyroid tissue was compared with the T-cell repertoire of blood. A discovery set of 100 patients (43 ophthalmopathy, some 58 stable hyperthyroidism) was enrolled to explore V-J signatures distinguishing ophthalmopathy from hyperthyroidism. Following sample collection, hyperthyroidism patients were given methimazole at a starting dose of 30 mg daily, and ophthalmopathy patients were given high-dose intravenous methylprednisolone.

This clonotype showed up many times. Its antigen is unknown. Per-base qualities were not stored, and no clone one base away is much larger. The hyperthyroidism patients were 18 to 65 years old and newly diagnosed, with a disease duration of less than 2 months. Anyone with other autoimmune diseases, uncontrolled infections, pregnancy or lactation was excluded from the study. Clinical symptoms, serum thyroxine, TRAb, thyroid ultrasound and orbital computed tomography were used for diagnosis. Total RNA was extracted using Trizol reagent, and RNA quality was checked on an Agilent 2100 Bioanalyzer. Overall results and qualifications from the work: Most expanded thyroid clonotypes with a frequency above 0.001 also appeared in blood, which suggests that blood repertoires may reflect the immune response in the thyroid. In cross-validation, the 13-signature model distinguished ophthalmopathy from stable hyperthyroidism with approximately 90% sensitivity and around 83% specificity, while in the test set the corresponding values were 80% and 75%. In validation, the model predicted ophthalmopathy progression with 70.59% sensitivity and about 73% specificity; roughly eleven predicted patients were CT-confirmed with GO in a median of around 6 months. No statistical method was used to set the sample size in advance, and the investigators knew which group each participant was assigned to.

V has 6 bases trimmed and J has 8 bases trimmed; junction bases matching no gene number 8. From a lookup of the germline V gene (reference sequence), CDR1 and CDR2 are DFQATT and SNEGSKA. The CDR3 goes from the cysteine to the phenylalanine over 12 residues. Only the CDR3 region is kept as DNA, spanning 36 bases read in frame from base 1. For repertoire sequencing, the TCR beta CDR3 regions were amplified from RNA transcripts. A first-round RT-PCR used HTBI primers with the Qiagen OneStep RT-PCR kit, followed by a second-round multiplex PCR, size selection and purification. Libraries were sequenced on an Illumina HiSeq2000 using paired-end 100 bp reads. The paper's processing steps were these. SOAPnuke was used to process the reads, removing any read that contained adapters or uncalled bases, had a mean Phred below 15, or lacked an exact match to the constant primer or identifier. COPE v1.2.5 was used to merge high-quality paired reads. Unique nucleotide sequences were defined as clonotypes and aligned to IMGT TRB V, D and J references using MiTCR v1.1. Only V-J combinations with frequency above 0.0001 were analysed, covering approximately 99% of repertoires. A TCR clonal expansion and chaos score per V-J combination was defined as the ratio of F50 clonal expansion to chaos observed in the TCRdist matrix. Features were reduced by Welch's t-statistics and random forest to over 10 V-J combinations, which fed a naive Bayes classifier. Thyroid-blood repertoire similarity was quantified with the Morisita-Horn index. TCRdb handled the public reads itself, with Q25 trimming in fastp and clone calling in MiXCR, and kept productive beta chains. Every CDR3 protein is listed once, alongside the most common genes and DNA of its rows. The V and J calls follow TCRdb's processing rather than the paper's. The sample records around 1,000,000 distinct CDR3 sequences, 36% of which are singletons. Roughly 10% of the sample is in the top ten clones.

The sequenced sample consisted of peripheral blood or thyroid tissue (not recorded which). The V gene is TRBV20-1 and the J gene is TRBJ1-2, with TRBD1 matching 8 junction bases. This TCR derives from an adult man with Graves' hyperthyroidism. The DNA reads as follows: TGCAGTGCCGTCCAGGGGGCTGGAGGCTACACCTTC. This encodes CSAVQGAGGYTF.